This T cell receptor (beta chain) is drawn from a study of T-cell reconstitution after alpha-beta-depleted transplantation in children. Study conclusions and caveats: In patients about two months after transplant, alpha-beta T cells reportedly arose from several hundred expanded graft clones. Surviving recipient T cells and thymic progenitors underlay high day-60 TCRbeta diversity in some patients.

CDR1 is KGHSH and CDR2 is LQKENI in the germline V gene. CDR3 length: 17 residues. Trimming took 2 bases from V and 9 from J; bases not matched to a gene: 13. This clonotype was found many times. Its antigen remains unidentified. TCRbeta library preparation incorporated unique molecular identifiers. Each CDR3 protein gets one entry after TCRdb re-called the PCR reads with MiXCR. The profile shows just over 200,000 distinct CDR3 sequences, about 8.2% of them singletons. The chain employs TRBV18 and TRBJ2-1; 10 nucleotides line up with TRBD2. The receptor was derived from a male patient aged 2 to 10 who had a stem cell transplant for acute myeloid leukemia, so the T cells may come from the graft donor. The sequencing here drew on PBMCs, mostly from graft donor cells, taken 360 days after TCRalphabeta/CD19-depleted stem cell transplant. The CDR3, as DNA: TGTGCCAGCTCACCAACGATAGCGGGAGGTGTGGTAGTTGAGCAGTTCTTC. Translated: CASSPTIAGGVVVEQFF.